Each of the 20 T cell receptor beta chains below was sequenced from the same sample in a study of identical twins. TCRdb re-derived calls from the 5' RACE reads in MiXCR, one entry per CDR3 protein. The table shows nearly 900,000 distinct CDR3 sequences, with 9% to 15% occurring only once. These data are also associated with another study on yellow fever vaccine responses in identical twins.

Sample: PBMCs. These TCRs come from a woman aged 18 to 35 in good health.

J is TRBJ2-5 and V is TRBV20-1; 11 bases match TRBD2. This CDR3 has 16 residues. J lost 1 base, V lost 3 bases, and 7 bases had no gene match. Germline V gene lookup returns CDR1 DFQATT and CDR2 SNEGSKA (reference sequence). The CDR3 sequence: CSARSDSGGAQETQYF. In nucleotides, the CDR3 is TGCAGTGCTAGGTCGGATAGCGGGGGGGCCCAAGAGACCCAGTACTTC.

The rearrangement uses TRBV20-1 and TRBJ2-7; D is uncertain. The length of the CDR3 is 12 residues. The germline V and J ends were trimmed by 7 bases and 3 bases, with 13 bases remaining between them. The V gene's germline CDR1 is DFQATT and CDR2 SNEGSKA (reference sequence). In DNA form, the CDR3 reads TGCAGTGTCGTCCCCATCTTCTACGAGCAGTACTTC. Translation gives CSVVPIFYEQYF.

The sample holds a few counts of this clonotype. This chain joins TRBV10-2 and TRBJ2-2; 10 bases fit TRBD1. This CDR3 is built from 14 residues. The germline V gene encodes CDR1 WSHSY and CDR2 SAAADI. V dropped 8 bases and J dropped 5; count of bases not matched to a gene: 5. CDR3 residues: CASHPDRGTGELFF. CDR3 sequence (DNA): TGCGCCAGCCACCCGGACAGGGGGACCGGGGAGCTGTTTTTT.

The chain is built from TRBV24-1 and TRBJ2-1; 9 nucleotides align to TRBD1. The J segment lost 8 bases and the V segment lost 3 bases, leaving 10 bases of the junction unmatched. The CDR3 is 16 amino acids. Per the germline V gene, CDR1 is KGHDR and CDR2 is SFDVKD. CDR3 protein: CATSDIRQGDVDEQFF. CDR3 coding DNA: TGTGCCACCAGTGATATCAGACAGGGGGATGTCGATGAGCAGTTCTTC.

V is TRBV2 and J is TRBJ2-3, with 7 bases lining up with TRBD2. CDR1 and CDR2 from the germline V gene are SNHLY and FYNNEI. The CDR3 is 15 amino acids. V dropped 11 bases and J dropped 1; count of bases not matched to a gene: 12. The CDR3 sequence: CASREGLAGTDTQYF. The DNA of the CDR3 is TGTGCCTCCAGGGAAGGGCTAGCGGGCACAGATACGCAGTATTTT.

This clonotype was observed many times. The chain joins TRBV6-5 to TRBJ2-7; D perhaps matches TRBD1 (7 bases). Germline loops: CDR1 MNHEY, CDR2 SVGAGI. This CDR3 region has 13 residues. Trimming removed 2 bases from V and 4 bases from J, with 9 bases in between. CDR3 region: CASSYAGGYEQYV. For the CDR3, the DNA is TGTGCCAGCAGTTACGCAGGGGGGTACGAGCAGTACGTC.

The CDR3 loop reads CSARGSLTMNTEAFF. In DNA form, the CDR3 reads TGCAGTGCTAGAGGGTCGCTAACAATGAACACTGAAGCTTTCTTT. The chain combines TRBV20-1 with TRBJ1-1; D is unclear. The CDR3 has 15 amino acids. Germline assignment: CDR1 DFQATT and CDR2 SNEGSKA (reference sequence). Between the trimmed V and J ends, which lost 1 base and 0 bases, there was a span of 12 bases.

In its sample, this clonotype was seen a few times. The V call is TRBV24-1, the J call TRBJ2-1; D is undetermined. V shed 3 bases and J shed 6 bases, with 8 bases lying between them. CDR1 is KGHDR, CDR2 SFDVKD, per germline. The CDR3 totals 13 residues. In DNA, the CDR3 is TGTGCCACCAGTGATATAGCTCTCAATGAGCAGTTCTTC. Protein: CATSDIALNEQFF.

The genes are TRBV3-1 and TRBJ1-5; 7 bases agree with TRBD1. CDR3 length equals 15 residues. The germline gives CDR1 LGHDT, CDR2 YNNKEL (reference sequence). The trim removed 3 bases at V and 5 bases at J, leaving 7 bases unmatched. CDR3 sequence: CASSQSRDSYQPQHF. CDR3 DNA: TGTGCCAGCAGCCAGAGCCGGGACAGTTATCAGCCCCAGCATTTT.

A remark on this clonotype: With a much larger clone just one base away, this may be a read error. The CDR3 loop reads CGVPTGQEAFF. The CDR3, as DNA: TGCGGCGTACCGACAGGGCAAGAAGCTTTCTTT. V usage is TRBV29-1 and J usage is TRBJ1-1; 7 nucleotides line up with TRBD1. Per the germline V gene, CDR1 is SQVTM and CDR2 is ANQGSEA. This CDR3 comprises 11 residues.

This clonotype was picked up a small number of times. The CDR3 here is CASSPGAHTEAFF. The CDR3 DNA is TGTGCCAGCAGCCCGGGGGCCCACACTGAAGCTTTCTTT. The genes are TRBV3-1 and TRBJ1-1; D possibly corresponds to TRBD1 (6 bases). Germline CDR1 LGHDT, CDR2 YNNKEL (reference sequence). The germline V and J ends were trimmed by 4 bases and 3 bases, with 9 bases remaining between them. The length of the CDR3 is 13 residues.

This chain links TRBV7-9 with TRBJ1-1; 7 positions agree with TRBD1. The ends lost 6 bases at V and 6 bases at J; junction bases unmatched: 10. CDR3 length equals 14 residues. The V gene's germline CDR1 is SEHNR and CDR2 FQNEAQ (reference sequence). The CDR3: CASRGGQDGPEAFF. Here the CDR3 DNA reads TGTGCCAGCAGGGGAGGACAGGACGGGCCTGAAGCTTTCTTT.

About this clonotype itself: At one boundary the junction diverges from the germline segment, which might be a read error. The chain combines TRBV14 with TRBJ2-7, with 8 bases fitting TRBD1. This CDR3 contains 17 residues. Germline values: CDR1 SGHDN, CDR2 FVKESK. CDR3 DNA sequence: TGTGCCAGCAACCAAGATGCGCGGCAGGGGGCCAGGTACGAGCAGTACTTC. Its translation: CASNQDARQGARYEQYF.

This clonotype was detected ten times or more. V gene TRBV3-1 combines with J gene TRBJ1-2; D is ambiguous. V was cut by 4 bases and J by 6 bases, with 6 bases left in between. The CDR3 consists of 11 residues. CDR1 and CDR2 from the germline V gene are LGHDT and YNNKEL (reference sequence). The CDR3 nucleotides read TGTGCCAGCAGCCTTCAAGATGGCTACACCTTC. Amino acids: CASSLQDGYTF.

This chain joins TRBV6-2 or TRBV6-3 and TRBJ2-2; the D gene is possibly TRBD2 (8 bases). Germline V gene data show CDR1 as MNHEY and CDR2 as SVGEGT. The CDR3 contains 18 residues. Trimming removed 6 bases from V and 2 bases from J, with 22 bases in between. Here the CDR3 reads CASRRGGSYRGNTGELFF. The CDR3 DNA sequence: TGTGCCAGCAGACGCGGGGGGTCGTACAGGGGAAACACCGGGGAGCTGTTTTTT.

The chain combines TRBV20-1 with TRBJ2-3; TRBD1 matches at 9 bases. Germline trimming cut 4 bases from V and 3 bases from J; bases unmatched to any gene: 8. CDR3 length: 15 residues. Looked up from germline, CDR1 is DFQATT and CDR2 is SNEGSKA (reference sequence). Here the CDR3 reads CSATRQGGITDTQYF. CDR3 nucleotide sequence: TGCAGTGCTACCAGACAGGGGGGAATTACAGATACGCAGTATTTT.

CDR3 sequence reads: CSVEQGASGANVLTF. The CDR3 DNA follows: TGCAGCGTAGAACAGGGGGCCTCTGGGGCCAACGTCCTGACTTTC. This sequence joins TRBV29-1 and TRBJ2-6; 9 bases align to TRBD1. The CDR3 spans 15 residues. Germline loops: CDR1 SQVTM, CDR2 ANQGSEA. Losses at the gene ends were 6 bases for V and 0 bases for J; bases not matched to a gene: 3. Full variable domain (remainder filled in from reference TRBV29-1 and TRBJ2-6): SAVISQKPSRDICQRGTSLTIQCQVDSQVTMMFWYRQQPGQSLTLIATANQGSEATYESGFVIDKFPISRPNLTFSTLTVSNMSPEDSSIYLCSVEQGASGANVLTFGAGSRLTVL.

Ten or more counts support this clonotype. The chain combines TRBV12-3 or TRBV12-4 with TRBJ2-3; 10 positions agree with TRBD2. The CDR3 sequence is 16 residues long. V was pared by 2 bases and J by 2 bases, with 4 bases of the junction left unmatched. This CDR3 reads CASSLRSGGATDTQYF. The CDR3, as DNA: TGTGCCAGCAGTTTAAGGAGCGGGGGGGCCACAGATACGCAGTATTTT.

This sequence joins TRBV24-1 and TRBJ1-2; TRBD1 might be the D (5 bases). The V gene's germline CDR1 is KGHDR and CDR2 SFDVKD. V was clipped by 5 bases and J by 2 bases, with 11 bases between them. This CDR3 spans 14 amino acids. CDR3 DNA sequence: TGTGCCACCAGTGTAGGGACGGCGAACTATGGCTACACCTTC. The encoded protein is CATSVGTANYGYTF.

In DNA form, the CDR3 reads TGTGCCAGCAGCCAAGGAGGGGCGTTTTATGGCTACACCTTC. As protein: CASSQGGAFYGYTF. The rearrangement uses TRBV14 and TRBJ1-2; D is perhaps TRBD1 (5 bases). The germline gives CDR1 SGHDN, CDR2 FVKESK. The CDR3 sequence is 14 residues long. Trimming stripped 1 base from V and 5 bases from J, with 11 bases between.